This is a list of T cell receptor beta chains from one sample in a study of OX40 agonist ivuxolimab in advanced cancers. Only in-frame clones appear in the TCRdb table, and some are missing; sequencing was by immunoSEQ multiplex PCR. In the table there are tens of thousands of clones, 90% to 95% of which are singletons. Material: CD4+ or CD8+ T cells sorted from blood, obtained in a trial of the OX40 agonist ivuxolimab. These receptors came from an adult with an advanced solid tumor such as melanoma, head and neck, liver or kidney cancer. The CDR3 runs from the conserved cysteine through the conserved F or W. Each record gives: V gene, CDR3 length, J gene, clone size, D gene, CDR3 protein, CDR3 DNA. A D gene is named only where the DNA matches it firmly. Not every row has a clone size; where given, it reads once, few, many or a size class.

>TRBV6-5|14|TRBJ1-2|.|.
CASTKGSPNYGYTF
TGTGCCAGCACTAAGGGCAGTCCGAACTATGGCTACACCTTC
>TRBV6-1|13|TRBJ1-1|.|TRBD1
CASSRDRVAEAFF
TGTGCCAGCAGTCGCGACAGGGTGGCTGAAGCTTTCTTT
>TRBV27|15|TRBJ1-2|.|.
CASSLSLSGEGGYTF
TGTGCCAGCAGTTTATCCTTATCGGGGGAGGGTGGCTACACCTTC
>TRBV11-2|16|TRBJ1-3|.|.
CASSSLRGVAGNTIYF
TGTGCCAGCAGCTCTCTCCGGGGGGTTGCTGGAAACACCATATATTTT
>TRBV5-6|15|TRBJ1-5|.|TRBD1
CASSFGTGRHQPQHF
TGTGCCAGCAGCTTCGGGACAGGGAGGCACCAGCCCCAGCATTTT
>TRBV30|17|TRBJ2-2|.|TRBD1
CAWSPTGGLMYTGELFF
TGTGCCTGGAGTCCTACAGGGGGCCTGATGTACACCGGGGAGCTGTTTTTT
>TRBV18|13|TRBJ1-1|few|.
CASSPDVNTEAFF
TGTGCCAGCTCCCCGGACGTGAACACTGAAGCTTTCTTT
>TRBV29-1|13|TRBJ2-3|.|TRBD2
CSVSGRAVDTQYF
TGCAGCGTCAGCGGGAGGGCCGTAGATACGCAGTATTTT
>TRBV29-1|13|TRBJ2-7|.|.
CSVDRAGTYEQYF
TGCAGCGTTGATAGAGCGGGTACCTACGAGCAGTATTTC
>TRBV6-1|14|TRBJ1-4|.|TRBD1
CASRLGQGNEKLFF
TGTGCCAGCAGACTCGGACAGGGGAATGAAAAACTGTTTTTT
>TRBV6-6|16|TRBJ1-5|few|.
CASSYGSLTKAQPQHF
TGTGCCAGCAGTTACGGCTCTCTAACAAAAGCTCAGCCCCAGCATTTT
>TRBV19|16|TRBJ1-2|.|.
CASSIGEGQGNYGYTF
TGTGCCAGTAGTATAGGAGAGGGCCAGGGAAACTATGGCTACACCTTC
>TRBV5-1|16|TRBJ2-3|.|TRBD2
CASSLVTSGTTDTQYF
TGCGCCAGCAGCTTGGTGACTAGCGGAACCACAGATACGCAGTATTTT
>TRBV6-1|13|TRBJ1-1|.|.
CASSGQVNTEAFF
TGTGCCAGCAGTGGTCAGGTTAACACTGAAGCTTTCTTT
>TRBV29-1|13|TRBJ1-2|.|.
CSVSGLMNKGYTF
TGCAGCGTTTCCGGGCTCATGAATAAGGGCTACACCTTC
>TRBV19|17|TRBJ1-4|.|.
CASSIGPNVATNEKLFF
TGTGCCAGTAGTATAGGACCAAACGTTGCAACTAATGAAAAACTGTTTTTT
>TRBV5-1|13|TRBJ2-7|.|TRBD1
CASSDGQGYEQYF
TGCGCCAGCAGTGACGGACAGGGGTACGAGCAGTACTTC
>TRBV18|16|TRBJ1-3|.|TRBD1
CASSPEGGFSGNTIYF
TGTGCCAGCTCACCAGAAGGGGGCTTCTCTGGAAACACCATATATTTT
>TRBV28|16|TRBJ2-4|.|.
CASSLAQTGLQNIQYF
TGTGCCAGCAGTCTCGCCCAAACAGGGCTACAAAACATTCAGTACTTC
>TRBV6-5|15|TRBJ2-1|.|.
CASSYALQGPQALFF
TGTGCCAGCAGTTACGCCTTACAAGGACCCCAGGCTCTGTTCTTC
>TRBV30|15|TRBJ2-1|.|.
CAWSRGGTPGNEQFF
TGTGCCTGGAGTCGGGGCGGGACCCCGGGTAATGAGCAGTTCTTC
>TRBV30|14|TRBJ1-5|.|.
CAWSGTSLDQPQHF
TGTGCCTGGAGTGGTACCTCCTTGGATCAGCCCCAGCATTTT
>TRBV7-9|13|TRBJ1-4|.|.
CASSSQVNEKLFF
TGTGCCAGCAGCTCCCAGGTTAATGAAAAACTGTTTTTT
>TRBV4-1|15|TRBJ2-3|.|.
CASKSPGTATDTQYF
TGCGCCAGTAAAAGCCCCGGGACGGCGACAGATACGCAGTATTTT
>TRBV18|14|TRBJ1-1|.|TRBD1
CASSRGTESTEAFF
TGTGCCAGCTCACGGGGGACAGAGAGCACTGAAGCTTTCTTT
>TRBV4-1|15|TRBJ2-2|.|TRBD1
CASSQGDRDTGELFF
TGCGCCAGCAGCCAAGGGGACAGAGACACCGGGGAGCTGTTTTTT
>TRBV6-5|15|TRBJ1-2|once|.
CASSYGAERGYGYTF
TGTGCCAGCAGTTACGGGGCCGAAAGGGGCTATGGCTACACCTTC
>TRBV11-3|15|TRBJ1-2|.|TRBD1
CASRPSGTGGFGYTF
TGTGCCAGCAGACCGTCCGGGACAGGGGGCTTTGGCTACACCTTC
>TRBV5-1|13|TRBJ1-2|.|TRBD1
CASSSGQGKGYTF
TGCGCCAGCAGCAGCGGACAGGGTAAAGGCTACACCTTC
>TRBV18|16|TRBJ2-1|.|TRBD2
CASSPTRTSGHNEQFF
TGTGCCAGCTCACCCACCCGGACTAGCGGACACAATGAGCAGTTCTTC
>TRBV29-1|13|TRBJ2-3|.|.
CSVEGDGTDTQYF
TGCAGCGTTGAAGGGGACGGGACAGATACGCAGTATTTT
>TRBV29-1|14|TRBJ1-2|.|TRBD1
CSVEDQGAASGYTF
TGCAGCGTTGAAGATCAGGGGGCGGCTTCGGGCTACACCTTC
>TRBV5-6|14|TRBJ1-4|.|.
CASKPRSGSEKLFF
TGTGCCAGCAAACCACGGTCAGGGAGCGAAAAACTGTTTTTT
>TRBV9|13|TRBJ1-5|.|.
CASSVGTNSPQHF
TGTGCCAGCAGCGTAGGGACCAACTCGCCCCAGCATTTT
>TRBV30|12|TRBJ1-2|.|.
CAAHGGRYGYTF
TGCGCTGCCCATGGGGGAAGGTACGGCTACACCTTC
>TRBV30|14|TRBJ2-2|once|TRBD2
CAWSAGGSTGELFF
TGTGCCTGGTCGGCGGGGGGTAGCACCGGGGAGCTGTTTTTT
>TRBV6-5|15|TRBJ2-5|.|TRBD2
CASSVGLAGVETQYF
TGTGCCAGCAGCGTCGGACTAGCGGGAGTAGAGACCCAGTACTTC
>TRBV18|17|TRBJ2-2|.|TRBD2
CASSPPRPGGYTGELFF
TGTGCCAGCTCACCACCGAGGCCGGGGGGATACACCGGGGAGCTGTTTTTT
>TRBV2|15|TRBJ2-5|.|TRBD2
CASSGLAGVIETQYF
TGTGCCAGCTCCGGACTAGCGGGAGTTATAGAGACCCAGTACTTC
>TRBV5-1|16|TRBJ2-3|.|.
CASSLSRGASTDTQYF
TGCGCCAGCAGCTTATCTCGGGGTGCTAGCACAGATACGCAGTATTTT
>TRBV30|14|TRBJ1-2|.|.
CAWQLLGRGNGYTF
TGTGCCTGGCAACTCCTCGGGAGAGGGAATGGCTACACCTTC
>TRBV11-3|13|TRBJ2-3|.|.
CASSLAFGDTQYF
TGTGCCAGCAGCTTAGCCTTTGGGGATACGCAGTATTTT
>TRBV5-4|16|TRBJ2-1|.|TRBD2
CASSPQQYTAGGEQFF
TGTGCCAGCAGCCCTCAACAGTATACGGCGGGAGGGGAGCAGTTCTTC
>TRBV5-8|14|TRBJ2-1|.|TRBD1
CASRETGTGQAQFF
TGTGCCAGCAGGGAGACCGGGACAGGGCAGGCGCAGTTCTTC
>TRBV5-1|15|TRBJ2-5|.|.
CASSPTGGRRETQYF
TGCGCCAGCAGCCCGACCGGGGGGCGACGAGAGACCCAGTACTTC
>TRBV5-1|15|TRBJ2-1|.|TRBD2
CASSVVLAGPNEQFF
TGCGCCAGCAGCGTCGTGCTAGCGGGACCCAATGAGCAGTTCTTC
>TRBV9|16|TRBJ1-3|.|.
CASSDRVGTSGNTIYF
TGTGCCAGCAGCGACAGGGTGGGGACCTCTGGAAACACCATATATTTT
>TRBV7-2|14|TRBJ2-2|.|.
CASSFGARTAGLFF
TGTGCCAGCAGCTTCGGGGCCCGTACGGCGGGGCTGTTTTTT
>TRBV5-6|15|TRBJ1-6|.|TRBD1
CASTNRQGSLSPLHF
TGTGCCAGCACCAACAGACAGGGTTCCCTTTCACCCCTCCACTTT
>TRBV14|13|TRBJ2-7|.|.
CASSQASSYEQYF
TGTGCCAGCAGCCAAGCAAGCTCCTACGAGCAGTACTTC
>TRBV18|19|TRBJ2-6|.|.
CASSPPLGRGVSGANVLTF
TGTGCCAGCTCACCACCGTTAGGCAGGGGCGTTTCTGGGGCCAACGTCCTGACTTTC
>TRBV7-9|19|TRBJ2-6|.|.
CASSFRGSQFGAGANVLTF
TGTGCCAGCAGCTTCAGGGGTTCGCAGTTTGGCGCTGGGGCCAACGTCCTGACTTTC
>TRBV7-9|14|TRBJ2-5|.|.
CASSLSTIQETQYF
TGTGCCAGCAGCTTAAGTACAATCCAAGAGACCCAGTACTTC
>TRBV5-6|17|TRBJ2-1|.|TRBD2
CASSLYRGASGINEQFF
TGTGCCAGCAGCTTGTATAGAGGGGCTAGCGGGATTAATGAGCAGTTCTTC
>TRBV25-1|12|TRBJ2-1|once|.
CASSVVYNEQFF
TGTGCCAGCAGCGTTGTGTACAATGAGCAGTTCTTC